These 10 T cell receptor beta chains were all obtained from the same sample, sequenced in a study of blood T cell repertoires in COVID-19. Produced via immunoSEQ multiplex PCR; TCRdb's table is partial and in-frame only. The sample lists about 320,000 clones; 70% to 90% were seen once. The sample taken for sequencing was peripheral blood. The receptors originated from a human donor in a cohort sampled during active COVID-19.

This chain joins TRBV6-5 and TRBJ1-6; D perhaps matches TRBD1 (5 bases). CDR1 and CDR2 (germline): MNHEY, SVGAGI. Trimming shortened V by 0 bases and J by 7 bases, and 13 bases separated the two germline ends. The CDR3 is 16 amino acids. The CDR3 loop reads CASSYSLRGVNSPLHF. In nucleotides, the CDR3 is TGTGCCAGCAGTTACTCTTTGCGGGGGGTGAATTCACCCCTCCACTTT.

This clone was detected many times. Other DNA sequences of this sample code for an identical CDR3. The rearrangement uses TRBV9 and TRBJ2-1; TRBD2 might be the D (6 bases). Trimming took off 4 bases at V and 1 base at J, with 6 bases between the two ends. CDR3 size: 13 residues. Per the germline V gene, CDR1 is SGDLS and CDR2 is YYNGEE. The CDR3 is CASSRGSYNEQFF. CDR3 nucleotide sequence: TGTGCCAGCAGCCGGGGGTCCTACAATGAGCAGTTCTTC.

The chain has TRBV21-1 and TRBJ1-3; the tabulated D call, TRBD1, remains unverified against the DNA. TRBV21-1 is a recognized pseudogene. The length of the CDR3 is 16 residues. This chain's CDR3 is CASSKTLTGGENTIYF. The CDR3 DNA is TGTGCCAGCAGCAAGACACTGACAGGGGGGGAAAACACCATATATTTT.

CDR3 sequence: CASSLRRGPYEQFF. The DNA for the CDR3 is TGTGCCAGCAGTTTACGGAGGGGGCCCTATGAGCAGTTCTTC. The gene calls are TRBV27 and TRBJ2-1; D perhaps matches TRBD1 (7 bases). The V and J ends lost 2 bases and 8 bases respectively, with 13 bases between them. The CDR3 loop spans 14 amino acids. Per the germline V gene, CDR1 is MNHEY and CDR2 is SMNVEV (reference sequence).

The V gene is TRBV3-1 (or the pseudogene TRBV3-2), the J gene TRBJ1-3; D is perhaps TRBD1 (6 bases). Germline CDR1 LGHDT, CDR2 YNNKEL (reference sequence). V gave up 4 bases and J gave up 6 bases, with 16 bases separating them. The CDR3 spans 15 residues. CDR3 sequence: CASSPGGGRQNTIYF. The CDR3 DNA reads as TGTGCCAGCAGCCCCGGGGGGGGGCGGCAAAACACCATATATTTT.

This chain uses TRBV5-5 with TRBJ2-7; 10 positions match TRBD1. J was trimmed by 3 bases and V by 5 bases; bases with no gene match: 5. CDR3 size: 14 residues. The V gene's germline CDR1 is SGHKS and CDR2 YYEKEE (reference sequence). The CDR3 sequence: CASSGGTGDYEQYF. The CDR3 bases are TGTGCCAGCAGTGGAGGGACAGGGGACTACGAGCAGTACTTC.

The rearrangement links TRBV6-5 to TRBJ2-1; no reliable D call. The CDR3 runs 13 residues. Per the germline V gene, CDR1 is MNHEY and CDR2 is SVGAGI. V gave up 7 bases and J gave up 9 bases, with 16 bases separating them. Written as DNA, the CDR3 is TGTGCCAGCATGCTCAGTCTGTCGGGTGAGCAGTTCTTC. Translating it yields CASMLSLSGEQFF.

This clone appeared a single time. The chain employs TRBV11-2 and TRBJ1-2; 10 bases are a match to TRBD1. The CDR3 consists of 13 residues. Germline assignment: CDR1 SGHAT and CDR2 FQNNGV. With 5 bases clipped from V and 7 bases from J, the junction kept 4 bases outside the gene matches. The CDR3 sequence is CASSETGGGGYTF. The CDR3 nucleotides read TGTGCCAGCAGCGAGACAGGGGGCGGTGGCTACACCTTC.

The chain employs TRBV6-1 and TRBJ2-3; maybe TRBD1 (6 bases). Germline CDR1 MNHNS, CDR2 SASEGT. Trimming stripped 4 bases from V and 0 bases from J, with 14 bases between. The CDR3 spans 16 residues. Here the CDR3 reads CASSGTRQASTDTQYF. The CDR3 DNA reads as TGTGCCAGCAGTGGCACGAGACAGGCTAGCACAGATACGCAGTATTTT.

V gene TRBV9 combines with J gene TRBJ2-5, with 8 positions matching TRBD1. CDR3 size: 18 residues. Germline V lookup: CDR1 SGDLS, CDR2 YYNGEE. V lost 4 bases to trimming and J lost 5 bases; unmatched junction nucleotides: 19. CDR3 amino acids: CASSPLPGRTGFRETQYF. In DNA, the CDR3 is TGTGCCAGCAGCCCCCTCCCCGGTCGGACAGGGTTTCGGGAGACCCAGTACTTC.